The clone carrying this T cell receptor beta chain was found many times. Its matching antigen is unknown. These data belong to a study of molecular identifiers for immune sequencing clone quantification. Findings and caveats of the study: Jurkat TCR RNA spiked in from one cell reportedly remained identifiable amid about a million naive cells. Whereas naive cells kept under 1% of molecules in clones above 20 RNA copies, such clones held over 98% in effectors.

As previously described, bulk TCR libraries were made using listed TCR primers. TCRdb itself ran the PCR reads through MiXCR, one entry per CDR3 protein. In the table there are 35,000 or so distinct CDR3 sequences, about 18% of which are singletons. Between roughly 19,000 and 1,100,000 sorted cells, with 10%, 30% or 50% RNA, yielded naive CD8 libraries. The sequenced material came from naive CD8+ T cells from blood, with Jurkat cell RNA spiked in. Stated subset: FACS-sorted CD8+CD4-CCR7+CD45RA+ naive T cells. The receptor's source is a human donor in good health. Some libraries in this study had Jurkat cell RNA spiked in.

The CDR3 protein is CSARDPLAGGPSTDTQYF. The CDR3 DNA sequence: TGCAGTGCTAGAGATCCACTAGCGGGAGGCCCTAGCACAGATACGCAGTATTTT. This chain uses TRBV20-1 with TRBJ2-3; 12 bases are a match to TRBD2. The CDR3 spans 18 residues. Germline trimming cut 0 bases from V and 0 bases from J; bases unmatched to any gene: 7. Germline V gives CDR1 DFQATT, CDR2 SNEGSKA (reference sequence).